These T cell receptor beta chains were read from a single sample in a study of T cell responses to AZD1222 COVID-19 vaccine. Clones were read by immunoSEQ multiplex PCR, and TCRdb kept only the in-frame ones, dropping some. The profile covers about 69,000 clones, with less than 85% appearing a single time and around a quarter taken by the ten largest. This material consisted of peripheral blood, taken 28 days after the second AZD1222 dose. The receptors were gathered from an adult who received the AZD1222 COVID-19 vaccine. The CDR3 runs from the conserved cysteine through the conserved F or W. A D gene is named only where the DNA matches it firmly. Part of the rows lack a size; the others show once, few, many or a class for expanded clones.

TRBV12-5	TRBJ2-2	.	once	TGTGCTAGTGGTTTGGTAAACGGCGGCACCGGGGAGCTGTTTTTT	CASGLVNGGTGELFF
TRBV18	TRBJ2-3	.	.	TGTGCCAGCTCACCACAGACAGATACGCAGTATTTT	CASSPQTDTQYF
TRBV6-5	TRBJ2-2	TRBD2	.	TGTGCCAGCAGTTTCGGACTAGCGGGGGGCACCGGGGAGCTGTTTTTT	CASSFGLAGGTGELFF
TRBV5-1	TRBJ2-1	TRBD1	few	TGCGCCAGCAGCTTGGACGGACAGGCCTACAATGAGCAGTTCTTC	CASSLDGQAYNEQFF
TRBV7-3	TRBJ2-2	.	.	TGTGCCAGCAGCTCCCACTACACCGGGGAGCTGTTTTTT	CASSSHYTGELFF
TRBV3-1/TRBV3-2	TRBJ1-2	.	.	TGTGCCAGCAGCCAAGGGGGGGTCGAGGGAGGCTACACCTTC	CASSQGGVEGGYTF
TRBV9	TRBJ1-1	.	.	TGTGCCAGCAGCGTAGGGGGAGGCCTCCAGACTGAAGCTTTCTTT	CASSVGGGLQTEAFF
TRBV5-4	TRBJ2-3	TRBD2	once	TGTGCCAGCAGCTGGGGGGGGGCAGATACGCAGTATTTT	CASSWGGADTQYF
TRBV6-5	TRBJ1-5	.	.	TGTGCCAGCAGACTACATGAGAGGCAGCCCCAGCATTTT	CASRLHERQPQHF
TRBV24-1	TRBJ2-5	TRBD1	.	TGTGCCACCAGTCCCGGACAGGGGGCCGGAGAGACCCAGTACTTC	CATSPGQGAGETQYF
TRBV10-3	TRBJ2-7	.	few	TGTGCCATCGGGCCGACAGACTACGAGCAGTACTTC	CAIGPTDYEQYF
TRBV6-5	TRBJ1-1	.	few	TGTGCCAGCAGTTATCCCAACACTGAAGCTTTCTTT	CASSYPNTEAFF
TRBV5-1	TRBJ2-2	.	.	TGCGCCAGCACCACCTCCAATGCTGCCGGGGAGCTGTTTTTT	CASTTSNAAGELFF
TRBV1	TRBJ1-3	.	.	TGCACCAGCAGCCAAGACCATCCAAGGGACTACTCTGGAAACACCATATATTTT	CTSSQDHPRDYSGNTIYF
TRBV5-1	TRBJ2-7	.	.	TGCGCCAGCAGCTTGGACAGGTTAGGCTACGAGCAGTACTTC	CASSLDRLGYEQYF
TRBV9	TRBJ2-5	TRBD2	.	TGTGCCAGCAGCGTCCGGGCTAGCGGGGGGGCATATGAGACCCAGTACTTC	CASSVRASGGAYETQYF
TRBV2	TRBJ2-7	.	few	TGTGCCAGCAGTGAACAGTGGGAGCAGTACTTC	CASSEQWEQYF
TRBV21-1	TRBJ2-7	.	.	TGTGCCAGCAGCCGTAAAGGAGGGGGGCCCTACGAGCAGTACTTC	CASSRKGGGPYEQYF
TRBV7-8	TRBJ1-2	TRBD1	.	TGTGCCAGCAGGGACAGGGGAGCAGGCTACACCTTC	CASRDRGAGYTF
TRBV5-1	TRBJ2-7	.	.	TGCGCCAGCAGCTCCACTCCAGGTGGCGAGCAGTACTTC	CASSSTPGGEQYF
TRBV27	TRBJ2-5	TRBD2	.	TGTGCCGTCTGGGGCGGGGGGGTGGAGACCCAGTACTTC	CAVWGGGVETQYF
TRBV7-9	TRBJ2-7	TRBD2	.	TGTGCCAGCAGCTTAGCGGGAGGGCAAGAGCAGTACTTC	CASSLAGGQEQYF
TRBV7-8	TRBJ2-1	.	.	TGTGCCAGCAGCTTAGATCCCAATGAGCAGTTCTTC	CASSLDPNEQFF
TRBV24-1	TRBJ2-7	.	few	TGTGCCACCAGTGACCCGGACCCCCCCTACGAGCAGTACTTC	CATSDPDPPYEQYF